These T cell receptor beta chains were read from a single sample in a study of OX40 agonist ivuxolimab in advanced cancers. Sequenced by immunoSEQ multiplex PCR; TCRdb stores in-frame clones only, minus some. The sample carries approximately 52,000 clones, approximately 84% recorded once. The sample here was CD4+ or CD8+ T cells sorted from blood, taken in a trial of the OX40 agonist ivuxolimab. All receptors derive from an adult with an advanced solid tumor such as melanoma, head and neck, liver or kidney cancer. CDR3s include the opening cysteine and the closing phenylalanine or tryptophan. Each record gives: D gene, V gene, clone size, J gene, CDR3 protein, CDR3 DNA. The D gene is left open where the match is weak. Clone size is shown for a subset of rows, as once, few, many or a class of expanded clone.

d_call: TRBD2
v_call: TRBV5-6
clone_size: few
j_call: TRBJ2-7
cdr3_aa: CASSPIGTSGTSEQYF
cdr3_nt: TGTGCCAGCAGCCCTATTGGGACTAGCGGGACTAGCGAGCAGTACTTC

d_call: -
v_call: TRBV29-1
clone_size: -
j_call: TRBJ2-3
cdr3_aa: CSVDGGPWGTDTQYF
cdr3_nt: TGCAGCGTGGACGGGGGCCCCTGGGGAACAGATACGCAGTATTTT

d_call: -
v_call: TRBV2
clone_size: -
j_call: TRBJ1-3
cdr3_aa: CASKQESGNTIYF
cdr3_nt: TGTGCCAGCAAACAGGAGTCTGGAAACACCATATATTTT

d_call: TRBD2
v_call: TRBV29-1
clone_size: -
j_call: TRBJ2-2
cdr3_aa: CSVPRPGGNTGELFF
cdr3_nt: TGCAGCGTCCCCCGCCCGGGAGGGAACACCGGGGAGCTGTTTTTT

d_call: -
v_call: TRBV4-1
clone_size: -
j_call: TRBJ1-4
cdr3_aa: CASSQQRKKPGIYNEKLFF
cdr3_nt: TGCGCCAGCAGCCAACAACGCAAAAAACCGGGAATATATAATGAAAAACTGTTTTTT

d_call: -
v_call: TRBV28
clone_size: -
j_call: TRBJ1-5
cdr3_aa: CASSPAGRGNQPQHF
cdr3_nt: TGTGCCAGCAGCCCCGCAGGGAGAGGCAATCAGCCCCAGCATTTT

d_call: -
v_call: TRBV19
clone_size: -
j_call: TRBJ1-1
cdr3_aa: CASKQLANTEAFF
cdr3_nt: TGTGCCAGCAAACAACTGGCGAACACTGAAGCTTTCTTT

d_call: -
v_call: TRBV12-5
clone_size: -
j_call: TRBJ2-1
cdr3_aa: CASGLVARDNEQFF
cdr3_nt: TGTGCTAGTGGTTTGGTTGCCAGGGACAATGAGCAGTTCTTC

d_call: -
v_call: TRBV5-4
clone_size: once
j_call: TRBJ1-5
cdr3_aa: CASSEGPKNQPQHF
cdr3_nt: TGTGCCAGCAGCGAGGGACCGAAGAATCAGCCCCAGCATTTT

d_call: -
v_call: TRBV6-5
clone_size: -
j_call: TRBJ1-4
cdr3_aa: CASAAGRDEKLFF
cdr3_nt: TGTGCCAGCGCTGCCGGGCGGGATGAAAAACTGTTTTTT

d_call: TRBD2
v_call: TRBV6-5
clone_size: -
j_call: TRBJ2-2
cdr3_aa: CASRGFGGRARELFF
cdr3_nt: TGTGCCAGCAGGGGATTTGGGGGGAGGGCCAGGGAGCTGTTTTTT

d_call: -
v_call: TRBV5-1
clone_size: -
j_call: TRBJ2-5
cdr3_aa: CASSLGVSPETQYF
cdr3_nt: TGCGCCAGCAGCTTGGGGGTTTCACCTGAGACCCAGTACTTC

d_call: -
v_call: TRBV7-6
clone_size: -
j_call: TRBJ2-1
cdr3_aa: CASSPRGGGYNEQFF
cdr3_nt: TGTGCCAGCAGCCCGAGAGGGGGGGGCTACAATGAGCAGTTCTTC

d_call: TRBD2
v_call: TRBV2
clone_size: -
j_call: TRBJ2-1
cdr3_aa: CASSRTSHDEQFF
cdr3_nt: TGTGCCAGCAGTAGGACTAGCCACGATGAGCAGTTCTTC

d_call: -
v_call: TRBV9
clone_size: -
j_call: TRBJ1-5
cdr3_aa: CASSDRGDQPQHF
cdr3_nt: TGTGCCAGCAGCGATAGGGGGGATCAGCCCCAGCATTTT

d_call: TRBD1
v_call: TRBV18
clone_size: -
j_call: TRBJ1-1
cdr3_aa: CASSLQGDNTEAFF
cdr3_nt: TGTGCCAGCTCCCTACAGGGGGACAACACTGAAGCTTTCTTT

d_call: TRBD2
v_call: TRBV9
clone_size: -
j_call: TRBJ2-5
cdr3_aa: CASSVGLTSGSLETQYF
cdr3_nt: TGTGCCAGCAGCGTAGGCCTGACTAGCGGGAGTCTGGAGACCCAGTACTTC

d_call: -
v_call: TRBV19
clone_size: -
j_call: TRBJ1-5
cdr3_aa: CASSISSGSQPQHF
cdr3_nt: TGTGCCAGTAGTATAAGTTCGGGTAGTCAGCCCCAGCATTTT

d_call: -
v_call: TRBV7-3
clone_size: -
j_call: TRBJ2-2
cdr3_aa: CASSLGANTGELFF
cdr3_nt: TGTGCCAGCAGCTTGGGGGCGAACACCGGGGAGCTGTTTTTT

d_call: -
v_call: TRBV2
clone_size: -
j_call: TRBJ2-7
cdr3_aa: CASSYTGTSYEQYF
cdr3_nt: TGTGCCAGCAGCTACACCGGGACTTCCTACGAGCAGTACTTC

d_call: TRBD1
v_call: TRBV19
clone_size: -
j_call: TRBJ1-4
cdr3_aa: CASSIVGQSNEKLFF
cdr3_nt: TGTGCCAGTAGTATAGTGGGACAGTCTAATGAAAAACTGTTTTTT

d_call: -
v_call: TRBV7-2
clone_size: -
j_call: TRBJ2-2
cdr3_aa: CASSPPSRTNTGELFF
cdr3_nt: TGTGCCAGCAGCCCCCCGTCGCGAACGAACACCGGGGAGCTGTTTTTT

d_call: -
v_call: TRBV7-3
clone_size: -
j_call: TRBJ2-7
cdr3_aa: CASSPGGASSYEQYF
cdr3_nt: TGTGCCAGCAGCCCCGGTGGGGCAAGCTCCTACGAGCAGTACTTC

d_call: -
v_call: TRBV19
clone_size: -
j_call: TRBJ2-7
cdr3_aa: CASSISSFNHEQYF
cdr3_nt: TGTGCCAGTAGTATCTCGTCTTTTAACCACGAGCAGTACTTC

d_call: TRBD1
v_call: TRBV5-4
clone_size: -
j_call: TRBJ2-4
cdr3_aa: CASSSYRGNIQYF
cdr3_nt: TGTGCCAGCAGCTCCTACAGGGGAAACATTCAGTACTTC

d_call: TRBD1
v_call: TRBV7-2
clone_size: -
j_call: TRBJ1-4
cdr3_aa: CASSLSGTGNEKLFF
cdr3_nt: TGTGCCAGCAGCCTCAGCGGGACAGGGAATGAAAAACTGTTTTTT

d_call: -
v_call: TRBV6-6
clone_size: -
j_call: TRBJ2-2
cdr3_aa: CASTGTGELFF
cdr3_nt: TGTGCCAGCACGGGCACCGGGGAGCTGTTTTTT

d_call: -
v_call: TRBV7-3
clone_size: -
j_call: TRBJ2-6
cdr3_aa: CASSTNRAGANVLTF
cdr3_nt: TGTGCCAGCAGCACCAACAGGGCTGGGGCCAACGTCCTGACTTTC

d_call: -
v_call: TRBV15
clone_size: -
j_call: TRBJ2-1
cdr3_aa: CATSRGGSNNEQFF
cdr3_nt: TGTGCCACCAGCAGGGGGGGCTCTAACAATGAGCAGTTCTTC

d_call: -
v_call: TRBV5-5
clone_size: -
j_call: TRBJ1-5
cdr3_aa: CASSFVDSNQPQHF
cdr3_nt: TGTGCCAGCAGCTTCGTAGATAGCAATCAGCCCCAGCATTTT

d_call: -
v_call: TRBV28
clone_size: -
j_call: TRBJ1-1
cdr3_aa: CASSLPGTPEAFF
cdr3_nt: TGTGCCAGCAGTCTCCCCGGGACACCAGAAGCTTTCTTT

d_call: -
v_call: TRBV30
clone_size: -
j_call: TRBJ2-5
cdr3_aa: CAWSAVSGKETQYF
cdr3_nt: TGTGCCTGGAGTGCGGTCAGCGGTAAAGAGACCCAGTACTTC

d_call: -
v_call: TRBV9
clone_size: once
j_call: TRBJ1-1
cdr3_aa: CASSVGTLNTEAFF
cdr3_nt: TGTGCCAGCAGCGTAGGCACTTTGAACACTGAAGCTTTCTTT

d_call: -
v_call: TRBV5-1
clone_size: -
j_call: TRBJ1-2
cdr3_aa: CASSLTSSNYGYTF
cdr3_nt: TGCGCCAGCAGCTTGACCAGCTCTAACTATGGCTACACCTTC

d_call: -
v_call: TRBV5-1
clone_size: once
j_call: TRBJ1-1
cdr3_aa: CASSFDGNTEAFF
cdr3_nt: TGCGCCAGCAGCTTTGACGGGAACACTGAAGCTTTCTTT

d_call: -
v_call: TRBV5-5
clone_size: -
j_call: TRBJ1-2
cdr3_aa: CASSPTGNYGYTF
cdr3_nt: TGTGCCAGCAGTCCCACGGGAAACTATGGCTACACCTTC

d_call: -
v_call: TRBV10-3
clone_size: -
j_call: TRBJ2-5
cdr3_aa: CASGGQTGEETQYF
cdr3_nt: TGTGCCTCAGGGGGGCAAACAGGGGAAGAGACCCAGTACTTC

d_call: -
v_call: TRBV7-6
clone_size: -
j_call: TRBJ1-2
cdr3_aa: CASSPLQATGGYTF
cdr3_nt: TGTGCCAGCAGCCCCTTACAGGCCACGGGTGGCTACACCTTC

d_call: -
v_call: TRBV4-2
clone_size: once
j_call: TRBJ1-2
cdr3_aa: CASSQEDSGYGYTF
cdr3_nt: TGTGCCAGCAGCCAAGAGGACAGCGGCTATGGCTACACCTTC

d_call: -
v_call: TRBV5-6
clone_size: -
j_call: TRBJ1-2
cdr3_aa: CASSQKQSPYGYTF
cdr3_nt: TGTGCCAGCAGCCAAAAGCAGTCGCCCTATGGCTACACCTTC

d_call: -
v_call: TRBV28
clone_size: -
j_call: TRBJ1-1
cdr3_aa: CASTEGYSEAFF
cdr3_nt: TGTGCCAGCACCGAAGGTTATTCTGAAGCTTTCTTT

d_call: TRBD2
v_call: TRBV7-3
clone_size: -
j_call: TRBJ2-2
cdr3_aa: CASSHSGASGNTGELFF
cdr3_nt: TGTGCCAGCAGCCACTCCGGGGCTAGCGGGAACACCGGGGAGCTGTTTTTT

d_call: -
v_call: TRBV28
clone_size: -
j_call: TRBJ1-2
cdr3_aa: CASSFEGSSRYTF
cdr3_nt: TGTGCCAGCAGTTTTGAGGGGTCCTCCCGCTACACCTTC

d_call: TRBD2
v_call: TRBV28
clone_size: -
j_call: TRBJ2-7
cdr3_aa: CASSVAGASYEQYF
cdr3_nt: TGTGCCAGCAGCGTAGCGGGAGCGTCCTACGAGCAGTACTTC

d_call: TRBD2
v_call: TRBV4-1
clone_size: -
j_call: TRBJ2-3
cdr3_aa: CASSQERTSGSTDTQYF
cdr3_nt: TGCGCCAGCAGCCAAGAGCGGACTAGCGGTAGCACAGATACGCAGTATTTT

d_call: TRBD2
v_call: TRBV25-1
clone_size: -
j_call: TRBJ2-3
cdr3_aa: CASSESTAGVRDTQYF
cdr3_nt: TGTGCCAGCAGTGAATCAACAGCGGGAGTTAGAGATACGCAGTATTTT

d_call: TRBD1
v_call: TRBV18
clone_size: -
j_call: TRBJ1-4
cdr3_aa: CASSGERQGSTNEKLFF
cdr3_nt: TGTGCCAGCTCTGGTGAGAGACAGGGGTCAACTAATGAAAAACTGTTTTTT

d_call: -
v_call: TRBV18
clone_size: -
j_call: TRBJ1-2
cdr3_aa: CASSPQRGGRGYTF
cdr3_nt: TGTGCCAGCTCACCACAAAGGGGAGGAAGAGGCTACACCTTC

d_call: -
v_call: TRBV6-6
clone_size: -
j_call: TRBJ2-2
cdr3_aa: CASMAGRRTGELFF
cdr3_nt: TGTGCCAGCATGGCAGGGAGACGCACCGGGGAGCTGTTTTTT

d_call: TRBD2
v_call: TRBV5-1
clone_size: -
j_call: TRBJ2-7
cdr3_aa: CASSLLAGSYEQYF
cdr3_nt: TGCGCCAGCAGCTTGTTAGCGGGATCCTACGAGCAGTACTTC